This record looks at one T cell receptor (beta chain) sequence and its context. TCRdb recomputed calls from the 5' RACE reads with MiXCR, one row per CDR3 protein. Among some 300,000 distinct CDR3 sequences listed, more than 9% were seen once. The data were taken from a study of identical twins. Germline values: CDR1 SGHAT, CDR2 FQNNGV. Trimming took 3 bases from V and 2 from J; bases not matched to a gene: 4. The CDR3 has 14 amino acids. The data were also submitted as part of a second study, on yellow fever vaccine responses in identical twins.

The V call is TRBV11-2, the J call TRBJ2-7; 7 bases are shared with TRBD1. This TCR was recovered from a young woman in good health. Material for sequencing was CD8+ T cells sorted from blood. CDR3 sequence reads: CASSFKDRTYEQYF. The CDR3 DNA follows: TGTGCCAGCAGCTTTAAGGACAGGACCTACGAGCAGTACTTC. The complete variable domain, with remaining parts taken from reference TRBV11-2 and TRBJ2-7, reads EAGVAQSPRYKIIEKRQSVAFWCNPISGHATLYWYQQILGQGPKLLIQFQNNGVVDDSQLPKDRFSAERLKGVDSTLKIQPAKLEDSAVYLCASSFKDRTYEQYFGPGTRLTVT.